This T cell receptor beta chain was captured in a study of T cell responses to AZD1222 COVID-19 vaccine. General study points: Targeting of unmutated variant regions was reportedly seen in nearly half of spike-specific TCRs. Mostly white British, mostly female donors; authors suggested clonal diversity may be underestimated.

The CDR3 covers 12 residues. The V gene's germline CDR1 is MNHEY and CDR2 SVGEGT. The V and J ends lost 4 bases and 8 bases respectively, with 8 bases between them. Data came from immunoSEQ multiplex PCR; TCRdb stores just in-frame clones and leaves some out. The table shows under 150,000 clones, with 88% occurring only once. With regard to this clone: Its antigen remains unknown.

This TCR was sampled from an adult in good health. Material: peripheral blood, obtained on day 0 of AZD1222 vaccination. The chain uses TRBV6-2 or TRBV6-3 and TRBJ1-4; weak D call: TRBD1 (5 bases). CDR3 loop: CASSWGEEKLFF. CDR3 in DNA: TGTGCCAGCAGTTGGGGGGAGGAAAAACTGTTTTTT.